These 17 T cell receptor beta chains came from one sample sequenced in a study of Graves' ophthalmopathy and Graves' hyperthyroidism. Transcripts of RNA were the source for amplifying TCR beta CDR3 regions. An initial RT-PCR round employing HTBI primers preceded a second-round multiplex PCR. From the multiplex PCR reads, TCRdb called clonotypes with MiXCR, one entry per CDR3 protein. The repertoire holds roughly 380,000 distinct CDR3 sequences, with about 16% as singletons. The sample consisted of peripheral blood. Source of these receptors: a woman between 18 and 29 years old with stable Graves' hyperthyroidism.

This clonotype was counted at least ten times. This rearrangement joins TRBV29-1 to TRBJ1-3, with D possibly matching TRBD1 (5 bases). Germline-derived CDR1 and CDR2 are SQVTM and ANQGSEA. CDR3 length: 13 residues. The V gene lost 7 bases and the J gene lost 0 bases, with 10 bases spanning the gap. The CDR3 reads CSADSSSGNTIYF. The CDR3 DNA reads as TGCAGCGCCGACAGTTCCTCTGGAAACACCATATATTTT. Complete variable domain (other parts from reference TRBV29-1 and TRBJ1-3): SAVISQKPSRDICQRGTSLTIQCQVDSQVTMMFWYRQQPGQSLTLIATANQGSEATYESGFVIDKFPISRPNLTFSTLTVSNMSPEDSSIYLCSADSSSGNTIYFGEGSWLTVV.

This clonotype was seen at least ten times. The chain uses TRBV7-9 and TRBJ1-5; D unclear. Per germline, CDR1 SEHNR and CDR2 FQNEAQ (reference sequence). There are 12 residues in the CDR3. With 1 base removed from V and 10 bases from J, the gap between germline ends came to 8 bases. In nucleotides, the CDR3 is TGTGCCAGCAGCTTAGTACAAGGACCCCAGCATTTT. Translating it yields CASSLVQGPQHF.

This clonotype has a count of ten or more. Germline is not matched at one junction end, which may reflect a read error. The genes are TRBV7-2 and TRBJ1-5; a possible D gene is TRBD1 (6 bases). The V gene's germline CDR1 is SGHTA and CDR2 FQGNSA. The CDR3 runs 13 residues. CDR3 sequence (DNA): TGTGCCAGCAGCCCAACCCGAGGACAGCTCCAGCATTTT. As protein: CASSPTRGQLQHF.

Of note for this clonotype: Germline is not matched at one junction end, which may reflect a read error. The chain links TRBV12-3 or TRBV12-4 to TRBJ1-5, with D perhaps matching TRBD1 (5 bases). The CDR3 loop spans 17 amino acids. CDR3 DNA sequence: TGTGCCAGCAGTTTAGGGGGCAGGAGATATAGCAATCAGCCCCTGCATTTT. Translating it yields CASSLGGRRYSNQPLHF.

Concerning this clonotype itself: A read error is possible here, since a much larger clone lies one base away. The CDR3 DNA is TGCAGTGGTAGGGACAGGCTAAATTCATCCCTCCACTTT. The encoded protein is CSGRDRLNSSLHF. The gene calls are TRBV20-1 and TRBJ1-6; 8 bases fit TRBD1. Germline loops: CDR1 DFQATT, CDR2 SNEGSKA (reference sequence). The CDR3 length is 13 residues.

This clonotype was counted at least ten times. The chain is built from TRBV20-1 and TRBJ2-7; TRBD2 is a possible D gene (6 bases). CDR1 DFQATT and CDR2 SNEGSKA come from the germline V gene (reference sequence). The CDR3 is 14 residues long. V lost 1 base to trimming and J lost 0 bases, with 10 bases between them. Here the CDR3 DNA reads TGCAGTGCTAGAGTTCCTAGCGCCTCCTACGAGCAGTACTTC. Its translation: CSARVPSASYEQYF.

A few counts support this clonotype. This chain joins TRBV12-5 and TRBJ2-6; D is unresolved. CDR1 and CDR2 (germline): LGHNT, FRNRAP. The CDR3 has 16 amino acids. The V gene lost 1 base and the J gene lost 0 bases, with 7 bases spanning the gap. The CDR3, as DNA: TGTGCTAGTGGTTTGGACAGTTCCTCTGGGGCCAACGTCCTGACTTTC. This codes for CASGLDSSSGANVLTF.

This clonotype was found many times. The V call is TRBV2, the J call TRBJ1-2, with TRBD1 identical over 8 bases. Germline values: CDR1 SNHLY, CDR2 FYNNEI. The CDR3 contains 13 residues. J lost 7 bases, V lost 6 bases, and 7 bases had no gene match. The CDR3 reads CASRETGAGGYTF. CDR3 DNA sequence: TGTGCCAGCAGGGAGACAGGGGCGGGTGGCTACACCTTC.

This clonotype was counted a few times. This may stem from a read error, because a much larger clone lies one nucleotide away. No conserved phenylalanine or tryptophan ends this CDR3, so it is likely a read error. The gene calls are TRBV7-8 and TRBJ1-5; no firm D call. CDR1 SGHVS and CDR2 FQNEAQ come from the germline V gene. V was trimmed by 1 base and J by 5 bases, leaving 15 bases between them. The CDR3 is made up of 16 amino acids. The CDR3 region has the DNA TGTGCCAGCAGCTTAGACGCCGGTGGTACACATCAGCCCCAGCATTCT. It encodes CASSLDAGGTHQPQHS.

This clonotype appeared many times. The rearrangement links TRBV6-1 to TRBJ2-4, with 8 positions matching TRBD1. This CDR3 spans 14 amino acids. CDR1 is MNHNS, CDR2 SASEGT, per germline. Trimming cost V 7 bases and J 3 bases; bases outside gene matches: 5. The CDR3 DNA is TGTGCCAGCAACGACAGGGGCCTCAAAAACATTCAGTACTTC. It yields the protein CASNDRGLKNIQYF.

At least ten counts were recorded for this clonotype. The chain joins TRBV6-2 or TRBV6-3 to TRBJ1-1; D unresolved. Deletions cut 6 bases from V and 1 base from J, with 9 bases between. From germline, CDR1 is MNHEY and CDR2 SVGEGT. This CDR3 is 13 amino acids long. CDR3 DNA sequence: TGTGCCAGCAGCCCGGTCCCGAACACTGAAGCTTTCTTT. Amino acid sequence: CASSPVPNTEAFF.

This clonotype was observed at least ten times. The chain joins TRBV5-1 to TRBJ2-7; 8 bases are a match to TRBD1. CDR3 length equals 13 residues. After removal of 1 base from V and 5 bases from J, the junction contained 2 bases not matched to a gene. Germline V CDR1 and CDR2: SGHRS, YFSETQ. CDR3 amino acids: CASSLSGQDEQYF. In DNA, the CDR3 is TGCGCCAGCAGCTTGTCGGGACAGGACGAGCAGTACTTC.

To note about this clonotype: It may be a read error: a sequence one base away is much more abundant. V gene TRBV3-1 combines with J gene TRBJ2-7; weak D call: TRBD1 (6 bases). The V end was cut by 8 bases, the J end by 3 bases, with 20 bases between. Germline CDR1 is LGHDT and CDR2 is YNNKEL (reference sequence). This CDR3 has 15 residues. This CDR3 reads CASGPRQAGRYEQYF. DNA of the CDR3: TGTGCCAGCGGCCCGCGACAGGCAGGACGCTACGAGCAGTACTTC.

This clonotype occurred many times. This chain connects TRBV5-4 to TRBJ1-1; D gene uncertain. V was clipped by 5 bases and J by 0 bases, with 23 bases between them. The CDR3 length is 18 residues. Germline CDR1 and CDR2: SGHNT and YYREEE (reference sequence). In nucleotides, the CDR3 is TGTGCCAGCAGGTCAAGGTCGCGGGCCATCCAACTGAACACTGAAGCTTTCTTT. Its translation is CASRSRSRAIQLNTEAFF. The full variable domain, in which reference TRBV5-4 and TRBJ1-1 provide the parts outside the CDR3, is ETGVTQSPTHLIKTRGQQVTLRCSSQSGHNTVSWYQQALGQGPQFIFQYYREEENGRGNFPPRFSGLQFPNYSSELNVNALELDDSALYLCASRSRSRAIQLNTEAFFGQGTRLTVV.

This clonotype was detected once. The chain recombines TRBV19 with TRBJ1-5; 9 nucleotides agree with TRBD1. Germline lookup yields CDR1 LNHDA and CDR2 SQIVND (reference sequence). The CDR3 has 15 amino acids. Trimming removed 7 bases from V and 5 bases from J; junction bases left unmatched: 9. The CDR3 DNA reads as TGTGCCAGTATGAGACAGGGGGTACTGGATCAGCCCCAGCATTTT. Residues: CASMRQGVLDQPQHF.

V gene TRBV5-4 combines with J gene TRBJ1-2, with 9 positions matching TRBD1. The J segment lost 8 bases and the V segment lost 4 bases, leaving 6 bases of the junction unmatched. Germline loops: CDR1 SGHNT, CDR2 YYREEE (reference sequence). This CDR3 has 13 residues. In DNA, the CDR3 is TGTGCCAGCAGCCAAGGACAGGGGCCGGGCTACACCTTC. The encoded protein is CASSQGQGPGYTF.

This clonotype was detected many times. The rearrangement uses TRBV6-2 or TRBV6-3 and TRBJ2-1, with D perhaps matching TRBD1 or TRBD2 (5 bases each). The CDR3 is 14 amino acids. Germline-derived CDR1 and CDR2 are MNHEY and SVGEGT. V was pared by 6 bases and J by 2 bases, with 11 bases between. The CDR3 protein is CASSRGVTYNEQFF. For the CDR3, the DNA is TGTGCCAGCAGCCGAGGGGTTACCTACAATGAGCAGTTCTTC.